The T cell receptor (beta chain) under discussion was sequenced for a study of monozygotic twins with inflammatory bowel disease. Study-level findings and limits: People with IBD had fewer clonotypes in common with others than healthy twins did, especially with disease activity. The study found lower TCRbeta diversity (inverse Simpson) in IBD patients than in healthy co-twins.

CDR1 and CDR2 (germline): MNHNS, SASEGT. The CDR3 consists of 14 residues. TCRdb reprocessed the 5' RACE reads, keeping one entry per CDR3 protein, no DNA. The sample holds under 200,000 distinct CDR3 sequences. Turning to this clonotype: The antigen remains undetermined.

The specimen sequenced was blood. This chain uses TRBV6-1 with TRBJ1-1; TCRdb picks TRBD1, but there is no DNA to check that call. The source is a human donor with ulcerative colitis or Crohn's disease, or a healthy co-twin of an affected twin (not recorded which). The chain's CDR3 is CASRTGGENTEAFF.